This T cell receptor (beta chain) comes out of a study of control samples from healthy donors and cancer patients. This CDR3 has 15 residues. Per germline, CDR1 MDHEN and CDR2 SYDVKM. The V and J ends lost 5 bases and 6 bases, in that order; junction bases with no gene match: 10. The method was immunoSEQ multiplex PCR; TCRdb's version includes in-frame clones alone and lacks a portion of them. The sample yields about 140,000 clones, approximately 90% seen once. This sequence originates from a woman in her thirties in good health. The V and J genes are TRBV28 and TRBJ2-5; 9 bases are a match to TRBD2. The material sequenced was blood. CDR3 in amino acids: CASSPTFGLAKTQYF. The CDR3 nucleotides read TGTGCCAGCAGTCCCACTTTTGGACTAGCGAAGACCCAGTACTTC.